The present entry profiles one T cell receptor (beta chain) with its context. The antigen is undetermined. The source of the sample is a study of glioma-infiltrating T cells after dendritic cell vaccination. Primers: 60 V beta forward and 13 J beta reverse. Profiled with immunoSEQ multiplex PCR; TCRdb holds only in-frame clones, not every one. The table includes roughly 96,000 clones, around 80% detected once. CDR3 length: 17 residues. V was trimmed by 1 base and J by 5 bases, leaving 21 bases between them. Looked up from germline, CDR1 is SGHRS and CDR2 is YFSETQ. General observations from the study: No direct clonality-survival link was found; a diverse polyclonal response may matter. Patients with more pretreatment TILs had longer time to progression and survival.

This chain uses TRBV5-1 with TRBJ2-5; possible D gene TRBD1, 6 bases. The clonotype was recovered from a human donor with glioblastoma. The sequenced sample was blood, obtained before dendritic cell vaccination. The CDR3: CASSLSTRGDGWETQYF. DNA for the CDR3: TGCGCCAGCAGCTTGTCTACCAGGGGAGATGGGTGGGAGACCCAGTACTTC.